The clone carrying this TCR beta chain has more than one count but fewer than ten. The data stem from a study of blood T cell repertoires in COVID-19. Study-wide background: Specimens from acute and convalescent COVID-19 originated in the United States, Italy and Spain. PBMCs, B-cell-depleted T cells, or T cells were the source of the cDNA or gDNA that made up the material.

Per the study methods: Reference gene primer amplification gave estimated nucleated cell counts. Repertoires were generated with immunoSEQ multiplex PCR, while TCRdb's copy carries only in-frame clones and drops some. V, J and clone size are taken as reported in that table, and D and trimming were inferred from the DNA itself. In the table there are 250,000 to 300,000 clones, around four fifths of which are singletons. The CDR3 is 16 amino acids. Unmatched junction bases numbered 9, after V lost 5 bases and J lost 6 bases. The germline CDR1 and CDR2 sequences are MDHEN and SYDVKM. The genes are TRBV28 and TRBJ1-6; 8 nucleotides agree with TRBD1. The sequence came from a man aged 80 or over with acute or convalescent COVID-19. Sample: peripheral blood. CDR3 nucleotide sequence: TGTGCCAGCAGTCCGCTAGACAGGGGAGGTAATTCACCCCTCCACTTT. Amino acid sequence: CASSPLDRGGNSPLHF.